The 14 T cell receptor beta chains below all came from one sample that was sequenced in a study of blood T cell repertoires in COVID-19. Method: immunoSEQ multiplex PCR; TCRdb's copy keeps in-frame clones and lacks some. Here the sample spans hundreds of thousands of clones, around nine tenths being singletons. Sequencing was done on a sample of peripheral blood. The receptor set was obtained from a man younger than 35 with COVID-19, enrolled during active disease.

The chain carries TRBV6-5 and TRBJ1-2, with 9 nucleotides matching TRBD1. CDR1 is MNHEY, CDR2 SVGAGI, per germline. V lost 6 bases to trimming and J lost 7 bases; unmatched junction nucleotides: 6. The length of the CDR3 is 13 residues. The CDR3 loop is CASRTGGTAGYTF. The CDR3 nucleotides read TGTGCCAGCAGAACAGGGGGCACTGCTGGCTACACCTTC.

This clone was seen more than once but under ten times. The rearrangement joins TRBV23-1 to TRBJ1-2; no clear D gene. Being an ORF, TRBV23-1 has a function that is uncertain. Deletions cut 4 bases from V and 2 bases from J, with 14 bases between. The length of the CDR3 is 15 residues. CDR3 bases: TGCGCCAGCAGTCTCATCGGAGGGCTGAACTATGGCTACACCTTC. It translates to CASSLIGGLNYGYTF.

The chain employs TRBV2 and TRBJ2-7; D gene ambiguous. Looked up from germline, CDR1 is SNHLY and CDR2 is FYNNEI. CDR3 length: 15 amino acids. V was clipped by 4 bases and J by 3 bases, with 16 bases between them. The CDR3 coding sequence is TGTGCCAGCAGTGCCTCTAAGAACAGTTTCTACGAGCAGTACTTC. This encodes CASSASKNSFYEQYF.

A single count supports this clone. The chain uses TRBV15 and TRBJ1-2; a weak D match, TRBD1 (5 bases). Germline loops: CDR1 LNHNV, CDR2 YYDKDF (reference sequence). CDR3 size: 16 residues. The V end lost 1 base, the J end lost 3 bases, and 15 bases lay between the germline ends. The CDR3: CATSRANEQVYYGYTF. The CDR3, as DNA: TGTGCCACCAGCAGAGCGAATGAACAGGTTTACTATGGCTACACCTTC.

This clone was seen a single time. The chain is built from TRBV7-8 and TRBJ1-3, with D unclear. The germline CDR1 and CDR2 sequences are SGHVS and FQNEAQ. This CDR3 spans 14 amino acids. V lost 1 base and J 3 bases, leaving 7 bases between the germline ends. CDR3 DNA: TGTGCCAGCAGCTTAGAAGGCGGTGGAAACACCATATATTTT. Its translation: CASSLEGGGNTIYF.

The V and J genes are TRBV6-1 and TRBJ1-2; no reliable D call. V lost 2 bases and J 4 bases, leaving 14 bases between the germline ends. This CDR3 contains 15 residues. Germline V CDR1 and CDR2: MNHNS, SASEGT. The CDR3 coding sequence is TGTGCCAGCAGTGAACTCTACGATGCCCTCTATGGCTACACCTTC. Its protein product is CASSELYDALYGYTF.

The chain carries TRBV12-3 or TRBV12-4 and TRBJ2-2; D not resolved. Trimming removed 8 bases from V and 3 bases from J, with 7 bases in between. The CDR3 loop spans 12 amino acids. The CDR3 region is CASHSHTGELFF. In nucleotides, the CDR3 is TGTGCCAGCCATAGTCACACCGGGGAGCTGTTTTTT.

The chain combines TRBV2 with TRBJ1-4, with a possible D match to TRBD1 (6 bases). The V gene's germline CDR1 is SNHLY and CDR2 FYNNEI. This CDR3 contains 14 residues. Trimming pared 3 bases from V and 7 bases from J, leaving 12 bases between. CDR3 nucleotide sequence: TGTGCCAGCAGTGAGGGGACACCTATTGAAAAACTGTTTTTT. Its translation is CASSEGTPIEKLFF. The whole variable domain, remainder taken from reference TRBV2 and TRBJ1-4, is EPEVTQTPSHQVTQMGQEVILRCVPISNHLYFYWYRQILGQKVEFLVSFYNNEISEKSEIFDDQFSVERPDGSNFTLKIRSTKLEDSAMYFCASSEGTPIEKLFFGSGTQLSVL.

The gene calls are TRBV2 and TRBJ1-1; TRBD1 might be the D (5 bases). The length of the CDR3 is 14 residues. The V end was cut by 1 base, the J end by 3 bases, with 9 bases between. CDR1 is SNHLY, CDR2 FYNNEI, per germline. CDR3 in DNA: TGTGCCAGCAGTGAAGGGGCAGGGCACACTGAAGCTTTCTTT. As protein: CASSEGAGHTEAFF.

The rearrangement uses TRBV5-1 and TRBJ2-7, with 8 nucleotides matching TRBD2. J lost 3 bases, V lost 0 bases, and 2 bases had no gene match. Looked up from germline, CDR1 is SGHRS and CDR2 is YFSETQ. CDR3 length: 14 residues. The CDR3 DNA reads as TGCGCCAGCAGCTTGGCGGGAGGGGGCTACGAGCAGTACTTC. This translates into CASSLAGGGYEQYF.

The genes are TRBV7-8 and TRBJ1-2; possibly TRBD1 for D (5 bases). The CDR3 extends over 16 amino acids. Looked up from germline, CDR1 is SGHVS and CDR2 is FQNEAQ. V was trimmed by 5 bases and J by 4 bases, leaving 20 bases between them. CDR3 sequence reads: CASSPGGADLSYGYTF. CDR3 DNA: TGTGCCAGCAGCCCCGGAGGGGCCGACCTCTCCTATGGCTACACCTTC.

CDR3 in DNA: TGTGCCAGCTCACCACTGCGCGAAACCTACGAGCAGTACTTC. It encodes CASSPLRETYEQYF. The chain joins TRBV18 to TRBJ2-7; D is ambiguous. From germline, CDR1 is KGHSH and CDR2 LQKENI. This CDR3 spans 14 amino acids. V shed 1 base and J shed 2 bases, with 9 bases lying between them. Drawing the rest from reference TRBV18 and TRBJ2-7, the complete variable domain is NAGVMQNPRHLVRRRGQEARLRCSPMKGHSHVYWYRQLPEEGLKFMVYLQKENIIDESGMPKERFSAEFPKEGPSILRIQQVVRGDSAAYFCASSPLRETYEQYFGPGTRLTVT.

This clone was observed a single time. V usage is TRBV6-5 and J usage is TRBJ1-1; 10 nucleotides match TRBD1. The CDR3 runs 13 residues. Germline values: CDR1 MNHEY, CDR2 SVGAGI. Trimming cost V 6 bases and J 5 bases; bases outside gene matches: 3. The CDR3 region has the DNA TGTGCCAGCAGCGGACAGGGGGAAACTGAAGCTTTCTTT. It encodes CASSGQGETEAFF.

J is TRBJ2-5 and V is TRBV3-1 (or the pseudogene TRBV3-2); 10 bases line up with TRBD2. Trimming at V came to 0 bases and at J to 5 bases, leaving 9 bases not matched to a gene. The CDR3 runs to 17 residues. From germline, CDR1 is LGHDT and CDR2 YNNKEL (reference sequence). The CDR3 DNA is TGTGCCAGCAGCCAAGATCGCACAACTAGCGGGATGGAGACCCAGTACTTC. Protein: CASSQDRTTSGMETQYF.